A selection of T cell receptor beta chains follows, all from one sample in a study of blood T cells in healthy people across ages. One entry per CDR3 protein results from TCRdb running MiXCR on the 5' RACE reads. The sample includes over a million distinct CDR3 sequences, about 23% seen only once; the top ten take 0.75%. These same records also appear under a second study, on T cells of mothers and their children.

Material for sequencing was blood. Receptors originate from a girl aged 2-10 years in good health. The CDR3 runs from the conserved cysteine through the conserved F or W. A D gene is named only where the DNA matches it firmly. Size values are once, few and many counts, or a class for expanded clones, and some rows have none.

size: once
V: TRBV12-3/TRBV12-4
D: .
J: TRBJ2-3
CDR3: CASSPIHADTQYF
DNA: TGTGCCAGCAGTCCAATACATGCAGATACGCAGTATTTT

size: .
V: TRBV7-9
D: .
J: TRBJ2-7
CDR3: CASSTGTRAWEQYF
DNA: TGTGCCAGCAGCACCGGGACAAGGGCTTGGGAGCAGTACTTC

size: .
V: TRBV7-2
D: .
J: TRBJ2-4
CDR3: CASSLAAKNIQYF
DNA: TGTGCCAGCAGCTTAGCTGCCAAAAACATTCAGTACTTC

size: few
V: TRBV11-2
D: TRBD1
J: TRBJ1-2
CDR3: CASSLDHPGGVRGYTF
DNA: TGTGCCAGCAGCTTAGATCATCCAGGGGGAGTTAGAGGCTACACCTTC

size: .
V: TRBV20-1
D: .
J: TRBJ2-1
CDR3: CSANNPTSLTVNEQFF
DNA: TGCAGTGCCAACAACCCGACTAGTCTCACCGTCAATGAGCAGTTCTTC

size: few
V: TRBV20-1
D: .
J: TRBJ1-1
CDR3: CSASREGTEAFF
DNA: TGCAGTGCCAGCAGGGAGGGGACTGAAGCTTTCTTT

size: .
V: TRBV7-2
D: .
J: TRBJ2-1
CDR3: CASSLVSRDNDQFF
DNA: TGTGCCAGCAGCTTAGTCTCCCGGGACAATGACCAGTTCTTC

size: few
V: TRBV7-2
D: TRBD2
J: TRBJ2-7
CDR3: CASSLEVSGPYEQYF
DNA: TGTGCCAGCAGCTTAGAAGTTAGCGGGCCGTACGAGCAGTACTTC

size: few
V: TRBV6-5
D: .
J: TRBJ2-7
CDR3: CASSPQYSLGYEQYF
DNA: TGTGCCAGCAGCCCCCAGTACTCCCTGGGGTACGAGCAGTACTTC

size: .
V: TRBV29-1
D: TRBD1
J: TRBJ2-5
CDR3: CSDGGTGQGATQYF
DNA: TGCAGCGATGGCGGGACAGGGCAGGGTGCAACCCAGTACTTC

size: few
V: TRBV3-1
D: TRBD2
J: TRBJ2-1
CDR3: CASSHGPLTSGRVGEQFF
DNA: TGTGCCAGCAGCCACGGCCCTCTTACTAGCGGGAGGGTGGGTGAGCAGTTCTTC

size: few
V: TRBV29-1
D: .
J: TRBJ2-5
CDR3: CSVVIEGEGETQYF
DNA: TGCAGCGTTGTTATTGAGGGTGAGGGAGAGACCCAGTACTTC

size: .
V: TRBV7-2
D: .
J: TRBJ1-3
CDR3: CASSRPYGNTIYF
DNA: TGTGCCAGCAGCCGCCCATACGGGAACACCATATATTTT

size: few
V: TRBV12-3/TRBV12-4
D: .
J: TRBJ1-6
CDR3: CASSLRGTNSPLHF
DNA: TGTGCCAGCAGTCTCAGGGGTACCAATTCACCCCTCCACTTT

size: few
V: TRBV28
D: .
J: TRBJ2-4
CDR3: CASSLVNWSIQYF
DNA: TGTGCCAGCAGTTTGGTCAACTGGAGCATTCAGTACTTC

size: .
V: TRBV3-1
D: TRBD2
J: TRBJ2-2
CDR3: CASRMSGGPPGELFF
DNA: TGTGCCAGCAGAATGTCGGGAGGCCCCCCCGGGGAGCTGTTTTTT

size: .
V: TRBV29-1
D: TRBD1
J: TRBJ2-2
CDR3: CSVLGQGRELFF
DNA: TGCAGCGTGCTAGGACAGGGCAGGGAGCTGTTTTTT

size: .
V: TRBV6-1
D: .
J: TRBJ2-6
CDR3: CASSEASLPGANVLTF
DNA: TGTGCCAGCAGTGAGGCCTCACTCCCTGGGGCCAACGTCCTGACTTTC

size: .
V: TRBV20-1
D: .
J: TRBJ2-1
CDR3: CSARTPKNSGEQFF
DNA: TGCAGTGCTAGAACTCCAAAAAATTCGGGTGAGCAGTTCTTC

size: few
V: TRBV7-9
D: .
J: TRBJ2-7
CDR3: CASKRDGYEQYF
DNA: TGTGCCAGCAAAAGGGACGGTTACGAGCAGTACTTC

size: .
V: TRBV12-3/TRBV12-4
D: .
J: TRBJ1-1
CDR3: CASSFFTPNTEAFF
DNA: TGTGCCAGCAGTTTTTTCACACCTAACACTGAAGCTTTCTTT

size: .
V: TRBV28
D: .
J: TRBJ2-4
CDR3: CASSLPSRDIQYF
DNA: TGTGCCAGCAGCCTCCCCTCTAGGGACATTCAGTACTTC

size: few
V: TRBV28
D: TRBD2
J: TRBJ2-4
CDR3: CASSFRLARGTAKNIQYF
DNA: TGTGCCAGCAGTTTCAGACTAGCGAGGGGAACGGCCAAAAACATTCAGTACTTC

size: .
V: TRBV7-2
D: .
J: TRBJ2-1
CDR3: CASSTWTGSSYNEQFF
DNA: TGTGCCAGCAGCACCTGGACGGGGAGCTCCTACAATGAGCAGTTCTTC

size: few
V: TRBV18
D: .
J: TRBJ2-1
CDR3: CASSPRAYPDEQFF
DNA: TGTGCCAGCTCACCAAGGGCCTACCCTGATGAGCAGTTCTTC

size: .
V: TRBV12-3/TRBV12-4
D: TRBD2
J: TRBJ2-3
CDR3: CASSFGASGEGTQYF
DNA: TGTGCCAGCAGTTTCGGGGCTAGCGGGGAAGGTACGCAGTATTTT

size: .
V: TRBV11-2
D: .
J: TRBJ1-1
CDR3: CASSYWDKAMNTEAFF
DNA: TGTGCCAGCAGCTACTGGGACAAGGCTATGAACACTGAAGCTTTCTTT

size: .
V: TRBV10-3
D: TRBD2
J: TRBJ2-3
CDR3: CAISGGEREGGTDTQYF
DNA: TGTGCCATCAGTGGAGGAGAGCGGGAGGGAGGCACAGATACGCAGTATTTT

size: .
V: TRBV6-2/TRBV6-3
D: .
J: TRBJ2-7
CDR3: CASTQGPPRYEQYF
DNA: TGTGCCAGCACCCAGGGACCGCCGCGATACGAGCAGTACTTC

size: .
V: TRBV5-1
D: .
J: TRBJ2-3
CDR3: CASSQPGHPGENTQYF
DNA: TGCGCCAGCAGCCAACCGGGACACCCGGGGGAGAATACGCAGTATTTT

size: few
V: TRBV6-6
D: TRBD1
J: TRBJ1-2
CDR3: CASSLGQPVGYGYTF
DNA: TGTGCCAGCAGTCTGGGACAGCCCGTGGGATATGGCTACACCTTC

size: .
V: TRBV24-1
D: .
J: TRBJ2-5
CDR3: CATSPDRREETQYF
DNA: TGTGCCACCAGTCCGGACAGGAGGGAAGAGACCCAGTACTTC

size: .
V: TRBV18
D: TRBD2
J: TRBJ2-5
CDR3: CASSPSLAGVETQYF
DNA: TGTGCCAGCTCACCGTCACTAGCGGGAGTAGAGACCCAGTACTTC

size: .
V: TRBV5-1
D: TRBD2
J: TRBJ2-4
CDR3: CASSLGVAGGGKNIQYF
DNA: TGCGCCAGCAGCTTGGGAGTAGCGGGGGGGGGCAAAAACATTCAGTACTTC

size: few
V: TRBV7-2
D: TRBD2
J: TRBJ2-1
CDR3: CASSATQGDYLSNEQFF
DNA: TGTGCCAGCAGCGCCACTCAAGGGGACTATCTTAGTAATGAGCAGTTCTTC

size: few
V: TRBV6-1
D: .
J: TRBJ1-4
CDR3: CANSENGVRGTNEKLFF
DNA: TGTGCCAACAGTGAAAACGGGGTTCGGGGAACTAATGAAAAACTGTTTTTT

size: .
V: TRBV20-1
D: .
J: TRBJ2-3
CDR3: CSARRVGPDTQYF
DNA: TGCAGTGCGAGACGCGTAGGGCCAGATACGCAGTATTTT

size: few
V: TRBV29-1
D: TRBD2
J: TRBJ2-7
CDR3: CSVLAGTSYEQYF
DNA: TGCAGCGTCCTAGCGGGAACCTCCTACGAGCAGTACTTC

size: .
V: TRBV6-2/TRBV6-3
D: TRBD1
J: TRBJ2-7
CDR3: CASSRDRGIDEQYF
DNA: TGTGCCAGCAGTCGGGACAGGGGGATTGACGAGCAGTACTTC

size: .
V: TRBV24-1
D: TRBD1
J: TRBJ1-2
CDR3: CATSDSGQDRTYTF
DNA: TGTGCCACCAGTGATTCAGGACAGGATCGAACCTACACCTTC

size: .
V: TRBV7-8
D: TRBD1
J: TRBJ2-7
CDR3: CASYPPDRGNEQYF
DNA: TGTGCCAGCTACCCCCCGGACAGGGGTAACGAGCAGTACTTC

size: .
V: TRBV4-1
D: .
J: TRBJ1-4
CDR3: CASSQVGEGEKLFF
DNA: TGCGCCAGCAGCCAAGTCGGGGAGGGTGAAAAACTGTTTTTT

size: many
V: TRBV28
D: .
J: TRBJ1-5
CDR3: CASSFPGGGQPQHF
DNA: TGTGCCAGCAGTTTTCCCGGGGGCGGTCAGCCCCAGCATTTT

size: .
V: TRBV29-1
D: .
J: TRBJ2-7
CDR3: CSVGGGAYEQYF
DNA: TGCAGCGTTGGCGGCGGGGCCTACGAGCAGTACTTC

size: .
V: TRBV27
D: .
J: TRBJ2-6
CDR3: CASKWQGGGANVLTF
DNA: TGTGCCAGTAAATGGCAGGGCGGTGGGGCCAACGTCCTGACTTTC